This T cell receptor (beta chain) comes out of a study of blood T cell repertoires in COVID-19. Profiled with immunoSEQ multiplex PCR; TCRdb holds only in-frame clones, not every one. Found here are roughly 70,000 clones, about 91% of them singletons; the top ten hold under 15%. Trimming cost V 8 bases and J 10 bases, with 9 bases left between them. The CDR3 covers 10 residues. CDR1 and CDR2 from the germline V gene are MDHEN and SYDVKM. The chain combines TRBV28 with TRBJ1-5; D may be TRBD1 (6 bases). The specimen sequenced was peripheral blood. This TCR derives from a human donor with active COVID-19. The donor label of this sample is uncertain. The CDR3 nucleotides read TGTGCCAGCCTCAGGGGTCCCCAGCATTTT. The encoded protein is CASLRGPQHF.